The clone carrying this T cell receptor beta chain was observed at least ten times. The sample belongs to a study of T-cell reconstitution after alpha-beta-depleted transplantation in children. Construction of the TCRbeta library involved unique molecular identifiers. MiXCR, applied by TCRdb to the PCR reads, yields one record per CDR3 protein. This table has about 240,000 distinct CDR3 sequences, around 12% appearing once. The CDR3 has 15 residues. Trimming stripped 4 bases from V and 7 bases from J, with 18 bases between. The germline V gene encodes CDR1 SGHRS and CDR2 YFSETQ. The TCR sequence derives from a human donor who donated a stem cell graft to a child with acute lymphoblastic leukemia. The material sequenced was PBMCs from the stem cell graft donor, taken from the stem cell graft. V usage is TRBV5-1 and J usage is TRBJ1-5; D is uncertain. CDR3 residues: CASSEGPPFGQPQHF. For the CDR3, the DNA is TGCGCCAGCAGCGAAGGCCCACCTTTCGGGCAGCCCCAGCATTTT.